This TCR beta chain was observed in a study of T cells in Graves' hyperthyroidism and ophthalmopathy. This clonotype turned up a few times. Hyperthyroidism of Graves' type that showed no ophthalmopathy progression within 18 months was stable. The PBMCs had their origin in more than 9.5 ml of fresh peripheral blood. Authors of the study amplified TCR beta CDR3 regions from RNA transcripts. RT-PCR in the first round (using the HTBI primer set) targeted the TCR CDR3. TCRdb reanalysed the multiplex PCR reads using MiXCR and keeps one entry per CDR3 protein. The repertoire has 95,000 to 110,000 distinct CDR3 sequences, 40% to 50% of them found once; the top ten carry roughly 24%. The germline V gene has CDR1 SNHLY and CDR2 FYNNEI. This CDR3 contains 14 residues. V lost 6 bases to trimming and J lost 1 base, with 13 bases between them.

The sequence was collected from a man aged 40-49 years with Graves' hyperthyroidism. Sequencing was performed on blood. V usage is TRBV2 and J usage is TRBJ2-7, with D possibly matching TRBD2 (5 bases). DNA of the CDR3: TGTGCCAGCAGGAGGGTAGTGGTATCCTACGAGCAGTACTTC. Translation: CASRRVVVSYEQYF. The entire variable domain, with the rest obtained from reference TRBV2 and TRBJ2-7, is as follows: EPEVTQTPSHQVTQMGQEVILRCVPISNHLYFYWYRQILGQKVEFLVSFYNNEISEKSEIFDDQFSVERPDGSNFTLKIRSTKLEDSAMYFCASRRVVVSYEQYFGPGTRLTVT.